These 8 T cell receptor beta chains share one sample of origin, sequenced in a study of beta chain features in type 1 diabetes. Sequencing targeted expressed TCRB transcripts, as all isolated RNA had been reverse transcribed. Produced via immunoSEQ multiplex PCR; TCRdb's table is partial and in-frame only. The sample includes over 120,000 clones, 9% to 9.5% seen only once; the top ten take roughly 0.7%. The sample was central memory CD4+ T cells from blood. The origin of the receptors is a man aged 18 to 30 in good health.

This clone was observed a handful of times. The chain has TRBV30 and TRBJ1-5; D is undetermined. The length of the CDR3 is 13 residues. V shed 2 bases and J shed 3 bases, with 8 bases lying between them. CDR1 is GTSNPN, CDR2 SVGIG, per germline (reference sequence). CDR3 coding DNA: TGTGCCTGGAGTCGGGAAGACAATCAGCCCCAGCATTTT. It translates to CAWSREDNQPQHF.

This clone was detected only a few times. The V call is TRBV11-2, the J call TRBJ1-5; D perhaps matches TRBD1 (6 bases). The V and J ends lost 1 base and 3 bases respectively, with 19 bases between them. This CDR3 region has 18 residues. Germline CDR1 SGHAT, CDR2 FQNNGV. CDR3 in DNA: TGTGCCAGCAGCTTAGGGACAACAGGGATTTCATTCAATCAGCCCCAGCATTTT. Protein product: CASSLGTTGISFNQPQHF. Filled out from reference TRBV11-2 and TRBJ1-5, the complete variable domain reads EAGVAQSPRYKIIEKRQSVAFWCNPISGHATLYWYQQILGQGPKLLIQFQNNGVVDDSQLPKDRFSAERLKGVDSTLKIQPAKLEDSAVYLCASSLGTTGISFNQPQHFGDGTRLSIL.

This clone was found a few times. Distinct nucleotide sequences in the sample also encode this CDR3. The CDR3 region is CAWTGGNYGYTF. CDR3 coding DNA: TGTGCCTGGACGGGAGGTAACTATGGCTACACCTTC. The gene calls are TRBV30 and TRBJ1-2, with unresolved D. Trimming left V 4 bases short and J 1 base short, with 7 bases between. The CDR3 consists of 12 residues. Germline CDR1 is GTSNPN and CDR2 is SVGIG (reference sequence).

The V gene is TRBV28, the J gene TRBJ2-6; 11 bases fit TRBD1. With 5 bases clipped from V and 2 bases from J, the junction kept 2 bases outside the gene matches. CDR1 and CDR2 (germline): MDHEN, SYDVKM. The CDR3 extends over 16 amino acids. CDR3 sequence: CASSGGQGAGANVLTF. CDR3 nucleotide sequence: TGTGCCAGCAGTGGGGGACAGGGGGCTGGGGCCAACGTCCTGACTTTC.

This clone was observed many times. The rearrangement links TRBV14 to TRBJ1-6; 7 bases align to TRBD1. CDR1 is SGHDN, CDR2 FVKESK, per germline. The CDR3 is made up of 12 amino acids. Unmatched junction bases numbered 2, after V lost 3 bases and J lost 12 bases. CDR3 region: CASSHNRGPLHF. CDR3 in DNA: TGTGCCAGCAGCCACAACAGGGGACCCCTCCACTTT.

The chain combines TRBV5-1 with TRBJ2-5; D may be TRBD2 (5 bases). The CDR3 contains 12 residues. Per the germline V gene, CDR1 is SGHRS and CDR2 is YFSETQ. Trimming took 2 bases from V and 5 from J, leaving 7 bases between them. CDR3 protein: CASSFPGETQYF. The DNA for the CDR3 is TGCGCCAGCAGCTTCCCGGGGGAGACCCAGTACTTC.

This clone turned up a few times. The chain carries TRBV25-1 and TRBJ1-4; 7 nucleotides match TRBD1. Trimming removed 1 base from V and 4 bases from J; junction bases left unmatched: 3. The CDR3 consists of 15 residues. Germline V lookup: CDR1 MGHDK, CDR2 SYGVNS. This chain's CDR3 is CASSESGTDNEKLFF. CDR3 coding DNA: TGTGCCAGCAGTGAATCTGGGACAGATAATGAAAAACTGTTTTTT.

The V gene is TRBV10-3, the J gene TRBJ2-1, with TRBD1 matching 7 bases. Germline CDR1 reads ENHRY; CDR2 reads SYGVKD. The CDR3 is made up of 15 amino acids. The junction had 6 bases not matched to a gene; V was cut back by 7 bases and J by 0 bases. CDR3 protein: CAITMTGSSYNEQFF. The CDR3 bases are TGTGCCATCACCATGACAGGGAGCTCCTACAATGAGCAGTTCTTC.